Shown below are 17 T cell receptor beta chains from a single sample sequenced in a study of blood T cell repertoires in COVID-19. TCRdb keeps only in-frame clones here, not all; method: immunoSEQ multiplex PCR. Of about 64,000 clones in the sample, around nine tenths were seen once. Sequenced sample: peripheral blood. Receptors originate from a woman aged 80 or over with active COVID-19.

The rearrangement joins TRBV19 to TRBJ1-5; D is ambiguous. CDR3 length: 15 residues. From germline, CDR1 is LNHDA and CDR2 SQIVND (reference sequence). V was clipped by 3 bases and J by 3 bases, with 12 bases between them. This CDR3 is CASSISGEPNQPQHF. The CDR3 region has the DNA TGTGCCAGTAGTATCAGTGGAGAACCCAATCAGCCCCAGCATTTT.

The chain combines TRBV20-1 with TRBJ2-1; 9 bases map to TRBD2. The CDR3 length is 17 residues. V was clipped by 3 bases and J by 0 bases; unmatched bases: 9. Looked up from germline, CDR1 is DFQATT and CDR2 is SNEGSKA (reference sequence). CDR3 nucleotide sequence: TGCAGTGCTAGTGGGCTAGCGGGATCCAGCTCCTACAATGAGCAGTTCTTC. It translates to CSASGLAGSSSYNEQFF.

The CDR3 DNA reads TGTGCCAGCAGCTTGGACTCCTACACAGATACGCAGTATTTT. Translating it yields CASSLDSYTDTQYF. The V and J genes are TRBV5-6 and TRBJ2-3; no reliable D call. Germline V gene lookup returns CDR1 SGHDT and CDR2 YYEEEE. V was cut by 0 bases and J by 2 bases, with 7 bases left in between. This CDR3 has 14 amino acids.

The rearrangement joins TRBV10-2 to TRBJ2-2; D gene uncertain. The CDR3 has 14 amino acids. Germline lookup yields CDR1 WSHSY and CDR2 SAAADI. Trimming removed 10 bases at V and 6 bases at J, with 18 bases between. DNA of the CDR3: TGCGCCAACCCCCTCGCGTTCGAGTCCGGGGAGCTGTTTTTT. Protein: CANPLAFESGELFF.

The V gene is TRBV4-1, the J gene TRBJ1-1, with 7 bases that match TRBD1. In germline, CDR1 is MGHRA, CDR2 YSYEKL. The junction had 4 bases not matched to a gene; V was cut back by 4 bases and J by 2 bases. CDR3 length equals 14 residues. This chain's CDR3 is CASSLGQDNTEAFF. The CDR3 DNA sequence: TGCGCCAGCAGCCTCGGACAGGATAACACTGAAGCTTTCTTT.

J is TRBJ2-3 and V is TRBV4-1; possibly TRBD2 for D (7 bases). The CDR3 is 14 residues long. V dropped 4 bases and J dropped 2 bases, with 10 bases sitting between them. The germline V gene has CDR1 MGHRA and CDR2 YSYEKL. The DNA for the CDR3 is TGCGCCAGCAGCCGGGGGGGCTTCACAGATACGCAGTATTTT. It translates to CASSRGGFTDTQYF.

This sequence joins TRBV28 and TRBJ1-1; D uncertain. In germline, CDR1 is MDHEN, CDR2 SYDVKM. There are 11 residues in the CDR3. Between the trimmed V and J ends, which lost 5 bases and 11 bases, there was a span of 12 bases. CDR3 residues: CASSPRDSAFF. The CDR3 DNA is TGTGCCAGCAGTCCCCGGGATTCGGCTTTCTTT.

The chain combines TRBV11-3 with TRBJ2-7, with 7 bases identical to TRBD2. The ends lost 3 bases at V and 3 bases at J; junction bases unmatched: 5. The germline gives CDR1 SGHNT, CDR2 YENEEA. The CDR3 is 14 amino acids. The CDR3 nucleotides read TGTGCCAGCAGCTTTTGGCTAGCGGTCTACGAGCAGTACTTC. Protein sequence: CASSFWLAVYEQYF. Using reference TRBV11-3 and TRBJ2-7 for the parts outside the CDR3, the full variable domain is EAGVVQSPRYKIIEKKQPVAFWCNPISGHNTLYWYLQNLGQGPELLIRYENEEAVDDSQLPKDRFSAERLKGVDSTLKIQPAELGDSAVYLCASSFWLAVYEQYFGPGTRLTVT.

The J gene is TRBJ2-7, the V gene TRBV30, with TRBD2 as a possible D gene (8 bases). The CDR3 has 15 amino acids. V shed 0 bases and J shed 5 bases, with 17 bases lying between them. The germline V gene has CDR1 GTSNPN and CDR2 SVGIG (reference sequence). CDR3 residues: CAWSVGGGRFDEQYF. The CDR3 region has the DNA TGTGCCTGGAGTGTAGGGGGCGGGAGGTTCGACGAGCAGTACTTC.

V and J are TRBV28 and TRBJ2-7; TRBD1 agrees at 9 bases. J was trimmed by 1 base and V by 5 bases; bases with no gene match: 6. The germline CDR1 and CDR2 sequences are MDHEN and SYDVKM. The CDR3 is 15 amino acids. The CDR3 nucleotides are TGTGCCAGCAGTCACCGGGACAGGGCTTCCTACGAGCAGTACTTC. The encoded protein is CASSHRDRASYEQYF.

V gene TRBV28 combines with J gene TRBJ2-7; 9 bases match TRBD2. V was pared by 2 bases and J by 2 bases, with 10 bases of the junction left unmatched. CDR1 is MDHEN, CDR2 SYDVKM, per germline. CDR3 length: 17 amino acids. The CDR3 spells CASSLSLAGVSPYEQYF. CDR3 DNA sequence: TGTGCCAGCAGTTTAAGTTTAGCGGGAGTGTCCCCCTACGAGCAGTACTTC. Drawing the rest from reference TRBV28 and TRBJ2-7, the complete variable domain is DVKVTQSSRYLVKRTGEKVFLECVQDMDHENMFWYRQDPGLGLRLIYFSYDVKMKEKGDIPEGYSVSREKKERFSLILESASTNQTSMYLCASSLSLAGVSPYEQYFGPGTRLTVT.

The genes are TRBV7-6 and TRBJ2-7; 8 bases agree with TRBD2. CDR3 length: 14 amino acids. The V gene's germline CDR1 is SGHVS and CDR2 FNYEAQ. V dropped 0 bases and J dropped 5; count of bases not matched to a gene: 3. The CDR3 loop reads CASSLASGSNEQYF. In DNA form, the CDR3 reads TGTGCCAGCAGCTTAGCGAGCGGGAGTAACGAGCAGTACTTC.

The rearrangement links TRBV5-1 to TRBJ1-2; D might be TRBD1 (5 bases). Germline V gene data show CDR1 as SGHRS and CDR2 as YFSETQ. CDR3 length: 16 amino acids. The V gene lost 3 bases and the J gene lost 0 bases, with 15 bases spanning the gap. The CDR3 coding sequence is TGCGCCAGCAGCTCCGGGGGGGGGTCCACTAACTATGGCTACACCTTC. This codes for CASSSGGGSTNYGYTF. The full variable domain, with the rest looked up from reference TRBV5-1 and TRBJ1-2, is KAGVTQTPRYLIKTRGQQVTLSCSPISGHRSVSWYQQTPGQGLQFLFEYFSETQRNKGNFPGRFSGRQFSNSRSEMNVSTLELGDSALYLCASSSGGGSTNYGYTFGSGTRLTVV.

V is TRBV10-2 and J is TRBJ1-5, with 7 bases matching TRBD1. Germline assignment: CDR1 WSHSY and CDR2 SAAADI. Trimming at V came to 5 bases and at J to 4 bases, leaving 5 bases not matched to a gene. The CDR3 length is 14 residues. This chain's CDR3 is CASSRDSGNQPQHF. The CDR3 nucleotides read TGCGCCAGCAGTCGGGACAGTGGAAATCAGCCCCAGCATTTT.

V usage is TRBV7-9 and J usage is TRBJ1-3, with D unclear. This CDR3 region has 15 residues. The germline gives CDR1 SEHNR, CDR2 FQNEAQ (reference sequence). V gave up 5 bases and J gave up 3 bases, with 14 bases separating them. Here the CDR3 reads CASSPPPRYGNTIYF. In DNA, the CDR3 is TGTGCCAGCAGCCCCCCGCCGAGGTATGGAAACACCATATATTTT.

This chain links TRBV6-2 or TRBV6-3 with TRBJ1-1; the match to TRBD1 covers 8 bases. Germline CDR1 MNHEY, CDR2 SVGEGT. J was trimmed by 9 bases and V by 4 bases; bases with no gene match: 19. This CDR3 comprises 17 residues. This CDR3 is CASSSLSGTGSQLKAFF. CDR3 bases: TGTGCCAGCAGTTCCCTCTCCGGGACAGGCTCCCAACTCAAAGCTTTCTTT.

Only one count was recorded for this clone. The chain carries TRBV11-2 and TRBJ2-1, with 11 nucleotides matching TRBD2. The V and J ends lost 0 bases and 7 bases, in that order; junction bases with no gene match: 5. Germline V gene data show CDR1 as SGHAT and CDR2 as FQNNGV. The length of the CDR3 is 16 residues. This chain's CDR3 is CASSLELAGGFNEQFF. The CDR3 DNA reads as TGTGCCAGCAGCTTAGAGTTAGCGGGGGGGTTTAATGAGCAGTTCTTC.